The 16 T cell receptor beta chains below come from one sample, sequenced in a study of cytomegalovirus exposure and HLA in healthy donors. PCR amplification relied on 60 Vbeta primers (plus 13 Jbeta primers). TCRdb's table, derived via immunoSEQ multiplex PCR, lists solely in-frame clones and lacks some. The sample contains some 120,000 clones, around 83% of which appear only once. Sequencing used PBMCs. Source of these receptors: a human donor in good health.

This clone was observed a few times. Other nucleotide sequences from this sample produce the same CDR3. V and J are TRBV5-4 and TRBJ1-4; D remains ambiguous. Trimming cost V 0 bases and J 5 bases, with 5 bases left between them. Germline CDR1 and CDR2: SGHNT and YYREEE (reference sequence). This CDR3 has 13 amino acids. The chain's CDR3 is CASSLAGNEKLFF. The CDR3 DNA sequence: TGTGCCAGCAGCTTGGCGGGGAATGAAAAACTGTTTTTT.

The CDR3 region has the DNA TGTGCCAGCAGTGAATCCGGGGTGGGAGGCTATGGCTACACCTTC. Its protein is CASSESGVGGYGYTF. The chain has TRBV25-1 and TRBJ1-2, with D unclear. Deletions cut 1 base from V and 4 bases from J, with 13 bases between. CDR1 is MGHDK and CDR2 is SYGVNS in the germline V gene. This CDR3 has 15 amino acids.

The chain has TRBV9 and TRBJ1-2; 7 bases are a match to TRBD1. The CDR3 extends over 13 amino acids. The V gene's germline CDR1 is SGDLS and CDR2 YYNGEE. V shed 4 bases and J 5 bases; nucleotides not matched to a gene: 5. The CDR3 loop reads CASSMTGTYGYTF. For the CDR3, the DNA is TGTGCCAGCAGCATGACAGGGACATATGGCTACACCTTC.

The chain couples TRBV19 to TRBJ1-1; D is possibly TRBD1 (5 bases). The germline CDR1 and CDR2 sequences are LNHDA and SQIVND (reference sequence). The CDR3 loop spans 13 amino acids. Trimming shortened V by 7 bases and J by 2 bases, and 11 bases separated the two germline ends. The DNA of the CDR3 is TGTGCCAGTACTCTAGGGACTAACACTGAAGCTTTCTTT. Its protein is CASTLGTNTEAFF. Variable domain in full (rest from reference TRBV19 and TRBJ1-1): DGGITQSPKYLFRKEGQNVTLSCEQNLNHDAMYWYRQDPGQGLRLIYYSQIVNDFQKGDIAEGYSVSREKKESFPLTVTSAQKNPTAFYLCASTLGTNTEAFFGQGTRLTVV.

This chain joins TRBV7-3 and TRBJ2-1; 10 bases match TRBD2. CDR1 and CDR2 (germline): SGHTA, FQGTGA. Losses at the gene ends were 5 bases for V and 2 bases for J; bases not matched to a gene: 6. The CDR3 has 16 amino acids. The DNA for the CDR3 is TGTGCCAGCAGCCCCCTACTAGCGGGGACCTACAATGAGCAGTTCTTC. Translation: CASSPLLAGTYNEQFF.

The chain links TRBV6-5 to TRBJ2-7, with 7 bases fitting TRBD1. From germline, CDR1 is MNHEY and CDR2 SVGAGI. Unmatched junction bases numbered 8, after V lost 5 bases and J lost 1 base. The CDR3 is 15 residues long. The CDR3 loop reads CASSRTGWGSYEQYF. DNA of the CDR3: TGTGCCAGCAGTCGGACAGGATGGGGGTCCTACGAGCAGTACTTC.

The gene calls are TRBV4-1 and TRBJ1-2; D remains ambiguous. V lost 0 bases and J lost 4, with 12 bases in between. Per germline, CDR1 MGHRA and CDR2 YSYEKL. The CDR3 loop spans 15 amino acids. For the CDR3, the DNA is TGCGCCAGCAGCCAAGAGTCCCCCCGGGGCTATGGCTACACCTTC. Its protein is CASSQESPRGYGYTF.

The chain is built from TRBV15 and TRBJ1-1; D gene ambiguous. The CDR3 extends over 14 amino acids. The V gene lost 1 base and the J gene lost 1 base, with 7 bases spanning the gap. In germline, CDR1 is LNHNV, CDR2 YYDKDF (reference sequence). CDR3 loop: CATSRGSGNTEAFF. In nucleotides, the CDR3 is TGTGCCACCAGCAGAGGGTCCGGGAACACTGAAGCTTTCTTT.

The rearrangement uses TRBV9 and TRBJ1-6; D remains ambiguous. Germline assignment: CDR1 SGDLS and CDR2 YYNGEE. V lost 0 bases and J lost 7, with 11 bases in between. The CDR3 totals 15 residues. CDR3 protein: CASSVGAYVNSPLHF. For the CDR3, the DNA is TGTGCCAGCAGCGTAGGGGCATACGTAAATTCACCCCTCCACTTT.

This rearrangement joins TRBV4-2 to TRBJ2-5, with 14 nucleotides matching TRBD2. Germline loops: CDR1 LGHNA, CDR2 YNFKEQ. V was clipped by 6 bases and J by 4 bases; unmatched bases: 4. The CDR3 spans 15 residues. Here the CDR3 reads CASRIGTSGGETQYF. The CDR3 coding sequence is TGTGCCAGCAGGATCGGGACTAGCGGGGGAGAGACCCAGTACTTC.

The chain carries TRBV28 and TRBJ2-2, with 7 positions matching TRBD2. V dropped 5 bases and J dropped 5; count of bases not matched to a gene: 8. Germline V CDR1 and CDR2: MDHEN, SYDVKM. The CDR3 is 15 residues long. The CDR3 DNA reads TGTGCCAGCAGTCCCGTGGGGGGGGTAACCGGGGAGCTGTTTTTT. It translates to CASSPVGGVTGELFF.

The CDR3 is CASSLGDRGQPNYGYTF. The CDR3 DNA reads as TGTGCCAGCAGCTTGGGTGACAGGGGGCAGCCGAACTATGGCTACACCTTC. The chain joins TRBV7-8 to TRBJ1-2; 10 bases map to TRBD1. V was pared by 3 bases and J by 2 bases, with 9 bases of the junction left unmatched. The CDR3 runs 17 residues. Germline V gene lookup returns CDR1 SGHVS and CDR2 FQNEAQ. The full variable domain, in which reference TRBV7-8 and TRBJ1-2 provide the parts outside the CDR3, is GAGVSQSPRYKVAKRGQDVALRCDPISGHVSLFWYQQALGQGPEFLTYFQNEAQLDKSGLPSDRFFAERPEGSVSTLKIQRTQQEDSAVYLCASSLGDRGQPNYGYTFGSGTRLTVV.

V is TRBV7-3 and J is TRBJ1-1; D not resolved. The CDR3 extends over 15 amino acids. Germline V gene lookup returns CDR1 SGHTA and CDR2 FQGTGA. Trimming stripped 1 base from V and 1 base from J, with 10 bases between. The CDR3 coding sequence is TGTGCCAGCAGCTTAAGCGGTACATCGAACACTGAAGCTTTCTTT. It specifies CASSLSGTSNTEAFF.

The CDR3: CASRINGGRQETQYF. The CDR3 nucleotides read TGTGCCAGCAGAATTAACGGGGGGAGACAAGAGACCCAGTACTTC. The gene calls are TRBV6-5 and TRBJ2-5; the match to TRBD2 covers 7 bases. V shed 6 bases, J shed 2 bases, and the junction held 9 bases outside the gene matches. The germline gives CDR1 MNHEY, CDR2 SVGAGI. CDR3 length equals 15 residues.

The rearrangement joins TRBV11-1 to TRBJ1-3, with TRBD1 matching over 7 bases. The CDR3 runs 15 residues. Germline CDR1 reads SGHAT; CDR2 reads FQDESV (reference sequence). Trimming took 5 bases from V and 3 from J; bases not matched to a gene: 7. Here the CDR3 reads CASSQDRARGNTIYF. CDR3 coding DNA: TGTGCCAGCAGCCAAGACAGGGCTCGTGGAAACACCATATATTTT.

V gene TRBV28 combines with J gene TRBJ1-2; a possible D gene is TRBD1 (5 bases). This CDR3 has 13 amino acids. The V gene lost 4 bases and the J gene lost 5 bases, with 11 bases spanning the gap. From germline, CDR1 is MDHEN and CDR2 SYDVKM. The CDR3, as DNA: TGTGCCAGCAGTTGGGGGGTAGGATATGGCTACACCTTC. As protein: CASSWGVGYGYTF.